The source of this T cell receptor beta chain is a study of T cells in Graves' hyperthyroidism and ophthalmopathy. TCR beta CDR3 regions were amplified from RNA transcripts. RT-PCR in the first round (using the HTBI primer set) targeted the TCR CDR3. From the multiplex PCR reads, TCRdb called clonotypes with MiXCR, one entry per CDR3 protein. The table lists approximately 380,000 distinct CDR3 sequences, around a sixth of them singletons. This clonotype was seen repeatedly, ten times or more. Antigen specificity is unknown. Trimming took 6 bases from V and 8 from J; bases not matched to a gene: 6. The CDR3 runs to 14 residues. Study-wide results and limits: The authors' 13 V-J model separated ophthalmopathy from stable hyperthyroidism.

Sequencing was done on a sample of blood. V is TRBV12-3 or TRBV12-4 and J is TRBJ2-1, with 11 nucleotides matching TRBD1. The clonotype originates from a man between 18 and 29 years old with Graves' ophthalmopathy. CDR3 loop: CASSMDRGPDEQFF. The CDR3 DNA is TGTGCCAGCAGCATGGACAGGGGGCCCGATGAGCAGTTCTTC.